Following are 17 T cell receptor beta chains from one sample sequenced in a study of CD8 T cell repertoires and HIV-1 epitope variants. These receptors are not linked to any known antigen. Generated by immunoSEQ multiplex PCR, the TCRdb table keeps only in-frame clones and is missing some. The top ten hold around 40% of the sample, which has roughly 1,200 clones, approximately 66% seen once. Material: cultured CD8+ T cells derived from PBMCs. The source is a male donor with HIV.

This clone has only a few counts. The genes are TRBV13 and TRBJ1-1; unclear D gene. This CDR3 comprises 16 residues. V dropped 1 base and J dropped 3 bases, with 15 bases sitting between them. Germline lookup yields CDR1 PRHDT and CDR2 FYEKMQ (reference sequence). For the CDR3, the DNA is TGTGCCAGCAGCTTAGCAGCAGAAGAGTATGACACTGAAGCTTTCTTT. Encoded protein: CASSLAAEEYDTEAFF.

The chain links TRBV5-1 to TRBJ2-3, with D perhaps matching TRBD1 or TRBD2 (6 bases each). This CDR3 contains 13 residues. V lost 4 bases, J lost 6 bases, and 12 bases lay in between. CDR1 is SGHRS and CDR2 is YFSETQ in the germline V gene. CDR3 nucleotides: TGCGCCAGCAGCCCCGGAGGGGGTGATACGCAGTATTTT. It codes for CASSPGGGDTQYF.

The chain uses TRBV7-9 and TRBJ2-1, with D possibly TRBD1 on 5 matching bases. Germline CDR1 reads SEHNR; CDR2 reads FQNEAQ (reference sequence). V lost 3 bases, J lost 10 bases, and 16 bases lay in between. The CDR3 sequence is 14 residues long. The CDR3 reads CASSLGVGAREQFF. The CDR3 DNA follows: TGTGCCAGCAGCTTGGGTGTAGGGGCTCGAGAGCAGTTCTTC.

The gene calls are TRBV5-4 and TRBJ1-1; 8 nucleotides line up with TRBD1. This CDR3 region has 14 residues. CDR1 and CDR2 from the germline V gene are SGHNT and YYREEE (reference sequence). Unmatched junction bases numbered 4, after V lost 2 bases and J lost 4 bases. CDR3 in DNA: TGTGCCAGCAGCTTAGGACAGGGTACCACTGAAGCTTTCTTT. Translating it yields CASSLGQGTTEAFF.

The chain uses TRBV15 and TRBJ2-1, with TRBD2 matching 8 bases. Germline V gives CDR1 LNHNV, CDR2 YYDKDF (reference sequence). With 1 base clipped from V and 8 bases from J, the junction kept 4 bases outside the gene matches. The length of the CDR3 is 14 residues. CDR3 DNA sequence: TGTGCCACCAGCAGAGGTTTAGCGGGATATGAGCAGTTCTTC. This codes for CATSRGLAGYEQFF. The full variable domain, rest sourced from reference TRBV15 and TRBJ2-1, is DAMVIQNPRYQVTQFGKPVTLSCSQTLNHNVMYWYQQKSSQAPKLLFHYYDKDFNNEADTPDNFQSRRPNTSFCFLDIRSPGLGDTAMYLCATSRGLAGYEQFFGPGTRLTVL.

This clone was counted between two and nine times. CDR3 region: CASSPDRGRTEAFF. CDR3 sequence (DNA): TGTGCCAGCAGCCCAGACAGGGGGCGAACTGAAGCTTTCTTT. This chain connects TRBV11-2 to TRBJ1-1, with 10 bases that match TRBD1. This CDR3 has 14 residues. Germline CDR1 reads SGHAT; CDR2 reads FQNNGV. V shed 5 bases, J shed 5 bases, and the junction held 5 bases outside the gene matches.

This clone was seen a single time. The chain has TRBV10-3 and TRBJ1-3; D may be TRBD1 (5 bases). Trimming took 2 bases from V and 2 from J, leaving 16 bases between them. The CDR3 loop spans 17 amino acids. Germline CDR1 ENHRY, CDR2 SYGVKD. CDR3 in amino acids: CAISEPAGMTPGNTIYF. CDR3 in DNA: TGTGCCATCAGTGAGCCGGCAGGGATGACTCCTGGAAACACCATATATTTT.

This chain joins TRBV29-1 and TRBJ1-1; 9 bases agree with TRBD1. CDR3 length: 12 residues. The germline V gene has CDR1 SQVTM and CDR2 ANQGSEA. The J segment lost 3 bases and the V segment lost 7 bases, leaving 3 bases of the junction unmatched. The CDR3 bases are TGCAGCGCGAGGACAGGGGACACTGAAGCTTTCTTT. It is translated as CSARTGDTEAFF.

J is TRBJ2-7 and V is TRBV7-9; the D is unclear. Germline loops: CDR1 SEHNR, CDR2 FQNEAQ (reference sequence). The CDR3 runs to 13 residues. V gave up 2 bases and J gave up 3 bases, with 8 bases separating them. The CDR3 region is CASSLTDSYEQYF. The CDR3 DNA follows: TGTGCCAGCAGCTTAACGGATAGCTACGAGCAGTACTTC.

This chain connects TRBV28 to TRBJ1-1, with 11 bases lining up with TRBD1. V gave up 5 bases and J gave up 3 bases; unmatched junction bases: 8. The CDR3 has 16 amino acids. Germline V lookup: CDR1 MDHEN, CDR2 SYDVKM. The CDR3 DNA follows: TGTGCCAGCAGTCCCTGGACAGGGGGCGCGGACACTGAAGCTTTCTTT. This gives the protein CASSPWTGGADTEAFF.

This clone has a single count. The gene calls are TRBV7-6 and TRBJ2-7; 10 nucleotides line up with TRBD1. The V gene's germline CDR1 is SGHVS and CDR2 FNYEAQ. CDR3 length: 15 amino acids. V shed 5 bases and J 0 bases; nucleotides not matched to a gene: 4. The CDR3 here is CASSLGQGVSYEQYF. CDR3 DNA: TGTGCCAGCAGCCTTGGACAGGGGGTCTCCTACGAGCAGTACTTC.

This chain uses TRBV28 with TRBJ2-7; 9 positions match TRBD1. CDR1 is MDHEN and CDR2 is SYDVKM in the germline V gene. Unmatched junction bases numbered 11, after V lost 9 bases and J lost 5 bases. This CDR3 region has 14 residues. This CDR3 is CASASGTGIHEQYF. For the CDR3, the DNA is TGTGCCAGTGCCTCCGGGACAGGGATCCACGAGCAGTACTTC.

The rearrangement joins TRBV6-1 to TRBJ2-7; D is unclear. The CDR3 sequence is 12 residues long. The V end lost 5 bases, the J end lost 4 bases, and 9 bases lay between the germline ends. The germline V gene encodes CDR1 MNHNS and CDR2 SASEGT. CDR3 sequence: CASSPTDYEQYF. As DNA, the CDR3 is TGTGCCAGCAGTCCGACTGATTACGAGCAGTACTTC.

The sample holds a few counts of this clone. The chain links TRBV4-3 to TRBJ1-1; D call uncertain. Germline V CDR1 and CDR2: LGHNA, YSLEER. The V gene lost 1 base and the J gene lost 1 base, with 7 bases spanning the gap. This CDR3 has 14 residues. CDR3 loop: CASSQGGRNTEAFF. CDR3 nucleotide sequence: TGCGCCAGCAGCCAAGGAGGAAGGAACACTGAAGCTTTCTTT.

The CDR3 DNA sequence: TGCAGCGTTGACGGGACAGTAAATGAGCAGTTCTTC. It translates to CSVDGTVNEQFF. The chain employs TRBV29-1 and TRBJ2-1; 7 nucleotides agree with TRBD1. The V and J ends lost 3 bases and 7 bases, in that order; junction bases with no gene match: 3. The CDR3 has 12 residues. Per the germline V gene, CDR1 is SQVTM and CDR2 is ANQGSEA.

The V and J genes are TRBV28 and TRBJ2-1, with 11 bases identical to TRBD1. Germline V gene data show CDR1 as MDHEN and CDR2 as SYDVKM. The V gene end was trimmed by 5 bases and the J gene end by 6 bases; junction bases not matched to a gene: 6. The length of the CDR3 is 15 residues. DNA of the CDR3: TGTGCCAGCAGTCCCCCCGGGACAGGGGGCAATGAGCAGTTCTTC. Translating it yields CASSPPGTGGNEQFF.

The V and J genes are TRBV7-8 and TRBJ2-4, with D perhaps matching TRBD2 (6 bases). CDR1 is SGHVS, CDR2 FQNEAQ, per germline. The CDR3 spans 12 residues. The ends were cut back, 11 bases at V and 5 bases at J, with 13 bases in the middle. The CDR3 DNA reads TGTGCCTTGGGGGAGGACCAAAACATTCAGTACTTC. As protein: CALGEDQNIQYF.